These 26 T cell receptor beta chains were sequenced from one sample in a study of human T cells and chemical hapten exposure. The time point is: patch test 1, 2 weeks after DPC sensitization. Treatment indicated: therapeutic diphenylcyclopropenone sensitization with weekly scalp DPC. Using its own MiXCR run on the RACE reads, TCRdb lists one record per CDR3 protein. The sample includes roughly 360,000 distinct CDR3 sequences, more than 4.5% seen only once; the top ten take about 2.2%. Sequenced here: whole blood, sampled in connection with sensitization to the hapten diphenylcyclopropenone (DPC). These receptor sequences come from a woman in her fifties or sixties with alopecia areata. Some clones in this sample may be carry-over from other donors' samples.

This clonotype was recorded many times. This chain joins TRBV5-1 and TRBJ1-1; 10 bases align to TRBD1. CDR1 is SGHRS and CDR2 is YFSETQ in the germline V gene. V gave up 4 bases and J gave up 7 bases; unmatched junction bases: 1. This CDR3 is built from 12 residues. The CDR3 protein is CASSGDRGEAFF. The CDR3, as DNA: TGCGCCAGCAGCGGGGACAGGGGTGAAGCTTTCTTT. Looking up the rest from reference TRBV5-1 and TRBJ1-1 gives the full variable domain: KAGVTQTPRYLIKTRGQQVTLSCSPISGHRSVSWYQQTPGQGLQFLFEYFSETQRNKGNFPGRFSGRQFSNSRSEMNVSTLELGDSALYLCASSGDRGEAFFGQGTRLTVV.

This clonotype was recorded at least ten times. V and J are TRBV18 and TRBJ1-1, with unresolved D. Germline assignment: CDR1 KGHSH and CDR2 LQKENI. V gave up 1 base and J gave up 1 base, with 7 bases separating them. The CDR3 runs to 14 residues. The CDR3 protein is CASSPRAPNTEAFF. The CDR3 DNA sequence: TGTGCCAGCTCACCACGGGCTCCGAACACTGAAGCTTTCTTT.

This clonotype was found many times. The DNA for the CDR3 is TGCAGTGCGCTCAGGGACAGTCTCTACGAGCAGTACTTC. Amino acids: CSALRDSLYEQYF. The chain couples TRBV20-1 to TRBJ2-7; 7 bases match TRBD1. CDR1 and CDR2 from the germline V gene are DFQATT and SNEGSKA (reference sequence). This CDR3 spans 13 amino acids. V lost 6 bases to trimming and J lost 3 bases; unmatched junction nucleotides: 8.

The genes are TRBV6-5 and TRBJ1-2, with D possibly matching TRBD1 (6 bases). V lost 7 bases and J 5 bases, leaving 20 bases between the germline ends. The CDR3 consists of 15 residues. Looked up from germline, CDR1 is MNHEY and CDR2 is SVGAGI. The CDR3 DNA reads TGTGCCAGCACCGTAGTAGGGGGGCGAGAATATGGCTACACCTTC. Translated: CASTVVGGREYGYTF.

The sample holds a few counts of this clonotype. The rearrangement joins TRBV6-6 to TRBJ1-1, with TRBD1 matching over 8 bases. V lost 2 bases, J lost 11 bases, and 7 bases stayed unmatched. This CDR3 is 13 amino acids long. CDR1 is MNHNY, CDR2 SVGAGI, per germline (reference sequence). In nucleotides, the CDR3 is TGTGCCAGCAGTTACCAAGGACAGGGACGGGCTTTCTTT. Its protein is CASSYQGQGRAFF.

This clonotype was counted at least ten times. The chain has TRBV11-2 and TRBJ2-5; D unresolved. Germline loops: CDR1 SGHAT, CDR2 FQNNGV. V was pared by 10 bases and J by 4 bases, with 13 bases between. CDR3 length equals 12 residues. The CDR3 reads CATNDNRETQYF. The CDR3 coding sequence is TGTGCCACTAACGACAACCGAGAGACCCAGTACTTC.

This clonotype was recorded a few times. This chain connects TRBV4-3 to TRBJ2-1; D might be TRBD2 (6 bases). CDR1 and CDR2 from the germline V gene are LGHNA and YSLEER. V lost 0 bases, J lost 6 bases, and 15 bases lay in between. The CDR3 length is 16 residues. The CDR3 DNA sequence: TGCGCCAGCAGCCAAGAGGGTGGAGTGGGGGGCAATGAGCAGTTCTTC. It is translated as CASSQEGGVGGNEQFF.

CDR3 nucleotide sequence: TGCAGTGCGGGGGGGACAAACACTGAAGCTTTCTTT. It translates to CSAGGTNTEAFF. The rearrangement joins TRBV20-1 to TRBJ1-1, with a possible D match to TRBD1 (6 bases). Between the trimmed V and J ends, which lost 6 bases and 2 bases, there was a span of 10 bases. CDR1 and CDR2 from the germline V gene are DFQATT and SNEGSKA (reference sequence). The CDR3 has 12 residues.

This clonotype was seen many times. The CDR3: CASRTSGTARGTGELFF. DNA of the CDR3: TGTGCCAGCAGGACGAGTGGGACAGCGCGTGGCACCGGGGAGCTGTTTTTT. The chain is built from TRBV6-1 and TRBJ2-2; 7 nucleotides line up with TRBD1. CDR1 and CDR2 (germline): MNHNS, SASEGT. V lost 6 bases and J lost 4; bases outside the gene matches: 14. The CDR3 is made up of 17 amino acids.

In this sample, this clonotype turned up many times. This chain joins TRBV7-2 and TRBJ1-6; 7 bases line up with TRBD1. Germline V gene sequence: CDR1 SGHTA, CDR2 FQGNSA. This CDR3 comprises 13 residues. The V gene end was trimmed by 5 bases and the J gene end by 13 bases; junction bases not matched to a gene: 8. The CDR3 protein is CASSPGQALPLHF. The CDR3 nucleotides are TGTGCCAGCAGCCCCGGACAGGCGCTCCCCCTCCACTTT.

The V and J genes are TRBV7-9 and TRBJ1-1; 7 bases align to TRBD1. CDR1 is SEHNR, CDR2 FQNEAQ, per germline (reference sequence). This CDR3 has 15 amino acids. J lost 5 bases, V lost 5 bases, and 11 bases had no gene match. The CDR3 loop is CASSMTGNRETEAFF. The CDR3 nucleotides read TGTGCCAGCAGCATGACAGGGAATCGAGAAACTGAAGCTTTCTTT.

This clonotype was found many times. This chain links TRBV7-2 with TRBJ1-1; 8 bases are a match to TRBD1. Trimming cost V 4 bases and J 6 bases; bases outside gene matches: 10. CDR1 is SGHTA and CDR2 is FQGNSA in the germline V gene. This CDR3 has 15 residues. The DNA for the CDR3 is TGTGCCAGCAGCTCCGCCCTGACAGGGGTCGCTGAAGCTTTCTTT. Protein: CASSSALTGVAEAFF.

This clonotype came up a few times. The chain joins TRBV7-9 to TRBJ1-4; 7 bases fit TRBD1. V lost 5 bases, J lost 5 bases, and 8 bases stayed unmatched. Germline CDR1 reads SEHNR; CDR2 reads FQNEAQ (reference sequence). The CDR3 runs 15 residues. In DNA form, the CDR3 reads TGTGCCAGCAGCCCTACCGGGACAGAAAATGAAAAACTGTTTTTT. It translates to CASSPTGTENEKLFF.

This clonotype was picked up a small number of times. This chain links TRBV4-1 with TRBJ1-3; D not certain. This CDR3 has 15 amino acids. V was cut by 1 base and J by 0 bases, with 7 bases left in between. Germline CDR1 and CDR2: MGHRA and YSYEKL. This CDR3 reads CASSQGADSGNTIYF. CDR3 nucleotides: TGCGCCAGCAGCCAAGGGGCAGACTCTGGAAACACCATATATTTT.

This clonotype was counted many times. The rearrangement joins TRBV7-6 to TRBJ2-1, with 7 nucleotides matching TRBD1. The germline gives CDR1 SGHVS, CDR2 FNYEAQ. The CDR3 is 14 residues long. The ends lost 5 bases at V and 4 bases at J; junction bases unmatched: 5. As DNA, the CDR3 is TGTGCCAGCAGCCCAAGGGACAGTTACAATGAGCAGTTCTTC. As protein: CASSPRDSYNEQFF.

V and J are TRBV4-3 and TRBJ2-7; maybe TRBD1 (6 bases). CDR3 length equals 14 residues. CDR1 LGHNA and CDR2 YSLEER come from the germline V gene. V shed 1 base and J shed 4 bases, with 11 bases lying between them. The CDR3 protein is CASSQARQGYEQYF. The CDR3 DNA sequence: TGCGCCAGCAGCCAAGCAAGGCAGGGGTACGAGCAGTACTTC.

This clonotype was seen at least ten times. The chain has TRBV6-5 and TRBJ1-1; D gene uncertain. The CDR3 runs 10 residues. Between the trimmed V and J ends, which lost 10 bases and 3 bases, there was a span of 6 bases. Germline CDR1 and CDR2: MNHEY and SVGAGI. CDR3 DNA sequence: TGTGCCATCCGGGACACTGAAGCTTTCTTT. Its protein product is CAIRDTEAFF.

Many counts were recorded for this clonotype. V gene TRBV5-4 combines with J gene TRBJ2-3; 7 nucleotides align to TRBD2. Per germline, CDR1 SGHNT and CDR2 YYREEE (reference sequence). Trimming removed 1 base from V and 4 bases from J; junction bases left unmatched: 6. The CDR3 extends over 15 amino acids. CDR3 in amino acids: CASSLWGGFADTQYF. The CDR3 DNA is TGTGCCAGCAGCTTGTGGGGGGGATTCGCAGATACGCAGTATTTT.

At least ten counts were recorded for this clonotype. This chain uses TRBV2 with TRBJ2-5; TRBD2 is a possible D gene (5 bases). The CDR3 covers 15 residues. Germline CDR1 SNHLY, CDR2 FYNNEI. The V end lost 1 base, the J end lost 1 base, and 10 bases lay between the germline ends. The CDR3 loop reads CASSEVLSGQETQYF. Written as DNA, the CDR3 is TGTGCCAGCAGTGAAGTACTGAGCGGCCAAGAGACCCAGTACTTC.

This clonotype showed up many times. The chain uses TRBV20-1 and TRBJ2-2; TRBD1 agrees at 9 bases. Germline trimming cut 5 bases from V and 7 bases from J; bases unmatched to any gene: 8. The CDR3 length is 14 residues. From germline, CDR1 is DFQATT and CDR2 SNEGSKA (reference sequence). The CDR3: CSARRDRAVGELFF. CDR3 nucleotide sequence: TGCAGTGCTCGCCGGGACAGGGCGGTCGGGGAGCTGTTTTTT.

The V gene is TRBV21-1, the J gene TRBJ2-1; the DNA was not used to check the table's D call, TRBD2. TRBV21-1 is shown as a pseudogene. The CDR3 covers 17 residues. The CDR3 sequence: CASSKRKAGVPYNEQFF. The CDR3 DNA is TGTGCCAGCAGCAAAAGGAAAGCGGGAGTCCCCTACAATGAGCAGTTCTTC.

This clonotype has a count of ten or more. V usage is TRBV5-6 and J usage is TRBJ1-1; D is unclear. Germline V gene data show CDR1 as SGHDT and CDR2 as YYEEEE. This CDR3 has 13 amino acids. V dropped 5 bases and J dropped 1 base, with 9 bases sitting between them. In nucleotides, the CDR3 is TGTGCCAGCAGGTCTACCTGGAACACTGAAGCTTTCTTT. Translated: CASRSTWNTEAFF.

The chain's CDR3 is CASSLRSGEGVNEQFF. The CDR3 DNA follows: TGTGCCAGCAGTTTAAGGTCGGGAGAGGGGGTAAATGAGCAGTTCTTC. This chain connects TRBV28 to TRBJ2-1; either TRBD1 or TRBD2 may fit D (6 bases each). The CDR3 totals 16 residues. Germline values: CDR1 MDHEN, CDR2 SYDVKM. The ends were cut back, 2 bases at V and 7 bases at J, with 18 bases in the middle.

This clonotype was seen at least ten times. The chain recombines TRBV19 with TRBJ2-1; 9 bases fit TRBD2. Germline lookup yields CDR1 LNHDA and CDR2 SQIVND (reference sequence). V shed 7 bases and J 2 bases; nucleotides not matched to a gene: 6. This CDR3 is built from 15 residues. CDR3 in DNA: TGTGCCAGTAAGACAGCGGGGGGAACCTACAATGAGCAGTTCTTC. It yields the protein CASKTAGGTYNEQFF.

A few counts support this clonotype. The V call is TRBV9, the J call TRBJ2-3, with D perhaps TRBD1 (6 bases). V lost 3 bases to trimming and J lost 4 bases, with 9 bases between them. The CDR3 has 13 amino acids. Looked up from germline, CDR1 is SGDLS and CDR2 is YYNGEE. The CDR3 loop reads CASSAPGADTQYF. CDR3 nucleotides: TGTGCCAGCAGCGCACCAGGGGCAGATACGCAGTATTTT.

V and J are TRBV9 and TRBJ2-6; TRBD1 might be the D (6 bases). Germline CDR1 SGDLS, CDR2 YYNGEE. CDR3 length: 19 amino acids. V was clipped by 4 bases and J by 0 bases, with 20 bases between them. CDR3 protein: CASSPRQEGGNSGANVLTF. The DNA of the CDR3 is TGTGCCAGCAGCCCACGACAGGAAGGGGGTAACTCTGGGGCCAACGTCCTGACTTTC.